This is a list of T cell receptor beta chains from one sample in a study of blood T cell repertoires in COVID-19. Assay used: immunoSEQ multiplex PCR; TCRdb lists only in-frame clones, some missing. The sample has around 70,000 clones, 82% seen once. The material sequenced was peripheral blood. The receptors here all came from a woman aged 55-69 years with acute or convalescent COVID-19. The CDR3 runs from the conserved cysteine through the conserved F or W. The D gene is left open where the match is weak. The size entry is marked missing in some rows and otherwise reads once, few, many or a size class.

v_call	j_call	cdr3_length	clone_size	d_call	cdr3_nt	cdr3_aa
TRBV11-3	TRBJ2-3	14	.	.	TGTGCCAGCAGCTTGATGGCGGACACAGATACGCAGTATTTT	CASSLMADTDTQYF
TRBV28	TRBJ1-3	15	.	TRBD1	TGTGCCAGCAGCCGTAGACAGGGAAATGGAAACACCATATATTTT	CASSRRQGNGNTIYF
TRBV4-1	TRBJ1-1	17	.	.	TGCGCCAGCAGCCAAGGAGTTTGGTCAAGAATGAACACTGAAGCTTTCTTT	CASSQGVWSRMNTEAFF
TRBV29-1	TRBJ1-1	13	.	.	TGCAGCGTTGAAGGGGGCTTGGGCACTGAAGCTTTCTTT	CSVEGGLGTEAFF
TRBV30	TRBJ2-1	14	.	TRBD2	TGTGCCTGGAGTAAGCTAGCGGGTTACAATGAGCAGTTCTTC	CAWSKLAGYNEQFF
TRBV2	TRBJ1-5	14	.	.	TGTGCCAGCAGTGAGCTCTCAGTTAATCAGCCCCAGCATTTT	CASSELSVNQPQHF
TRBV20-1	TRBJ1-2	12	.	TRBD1	TGCAGTGCTACTGACAGGGACTATGGCTACACCTTC	CSATDRDYGYTF
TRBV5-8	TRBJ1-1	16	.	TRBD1	TGTGCCAGCAGCTCCCTACGGACAGGAATGAACACTGAAGCTTTCTTT	CASSSLRTGMNTEAFF
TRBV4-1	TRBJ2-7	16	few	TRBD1	TGCGCCAGCAGCCATCGATTAGGGACAGATTCCTACGAGCAGTACTTC	CASSHRLGTDSYEQYF
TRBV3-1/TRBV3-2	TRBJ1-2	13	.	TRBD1	TGTGCCAGCAGCCGGGGACAGAGCTATGGCTACACCTTC	CASSRGQSYGYTF
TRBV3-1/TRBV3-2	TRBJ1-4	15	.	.	TGTGCCAGCAGCCCCCGGTGGGCCACTAATGAAAAACTGTTTTTT	CASSPRWATNEKLFF
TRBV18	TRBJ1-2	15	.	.	TGTGCCAGCTCACCACCAAACAGAGAAGTTTATGGCTACACCTTC	CASSPPNREVYGYTF
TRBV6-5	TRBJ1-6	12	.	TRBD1	TGTGCCAGCAGCCATGGACAGGGCCCCCTCCACTTT	CASSHGQGPLHF
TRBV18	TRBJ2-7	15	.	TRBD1	TGTGCCAGCTCAGAGGACAGGGGCCCCTACTACGAGCAGTACTTC	CASSEDRGPYYEQYF
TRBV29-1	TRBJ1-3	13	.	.	TGCAGCGTCGAGTCTCACTCTGGAAACACCATATATTTT	CSVESHSGNTIYF
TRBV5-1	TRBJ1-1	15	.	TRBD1	TGCGCCAGCAGCCCCCGGACAGGCTCGAACACTGAAGCTTTCTTT	CASSPRTGSNTEAFF
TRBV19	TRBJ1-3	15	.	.	TGTGCCAGTAGTAGGACTGCTGACTCTGGAAACACCATATATTTT	CASSRTADSGNTIYF
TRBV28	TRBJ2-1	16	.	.	TGTGCCAGCAGTCCCCGTGGGGGCTCAAAGGTTAATGAGCAGTTCTTC	CASSPRGGSKVNEQFF
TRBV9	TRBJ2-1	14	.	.	TGTGCCAGCAGCGCCGGACCGGGATTTAATGAGCAGTTCTTC	CASSAGPGFNEQFF
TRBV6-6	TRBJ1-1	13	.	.	TGTGCCAGCAGTCACCCAGGGAACACTGAAGCTTTCTTT	CASSHPGNTEAFF
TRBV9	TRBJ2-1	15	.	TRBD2	TGTGCCAGCAGCGTAGATTTAGCGGGTCTCAATGAGCAGTTCTTC	CASSVDLAGLNEQFF
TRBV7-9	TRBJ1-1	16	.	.	TGTGCCAGCAGCTTCTCAGGTAACCCAAAGAACACTGAAGCTTTCTTT	CASSFSGNPKNTEAFF
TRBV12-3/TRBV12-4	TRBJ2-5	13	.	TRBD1	TGTGCCAGCAACCGACAGGGCGGAGAGACCCAGTACTTC	CASNRQGGETQYF
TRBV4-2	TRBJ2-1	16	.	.	TGTGCCAGCAGCCAAGGCGGACAGAAATTTAACAATGAGCAGTTCTTC	CASSQGGQKFNNEQFF
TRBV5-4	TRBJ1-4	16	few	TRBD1	TGTGCCAGCAGCCGCCGGACAGGGCTATATGATGAAAAACTGTTTTTT	CASSRRTGLYDEKLFF
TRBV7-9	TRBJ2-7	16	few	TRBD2	TGTGCCAGCAGCTTAGGGGGAGCGGGAGTAACCTACGAGCAGTACTTC	CASSLGGAGVTYEQYF
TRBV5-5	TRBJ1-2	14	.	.	TGTGCCAGCAGCTTTCTGGACACCTTCTATGGCTACACCTTC	CASSFLDTFYGYTF